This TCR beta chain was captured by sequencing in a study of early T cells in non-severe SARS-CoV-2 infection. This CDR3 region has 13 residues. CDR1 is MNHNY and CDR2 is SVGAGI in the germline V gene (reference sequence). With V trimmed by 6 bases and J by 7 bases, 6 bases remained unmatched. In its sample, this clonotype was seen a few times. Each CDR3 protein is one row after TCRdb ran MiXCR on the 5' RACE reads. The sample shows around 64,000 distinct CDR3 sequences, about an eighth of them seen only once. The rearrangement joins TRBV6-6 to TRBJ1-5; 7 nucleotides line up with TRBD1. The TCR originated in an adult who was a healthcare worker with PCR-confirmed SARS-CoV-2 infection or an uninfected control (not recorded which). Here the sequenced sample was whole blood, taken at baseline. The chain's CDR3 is CASSAQGIQPQHF. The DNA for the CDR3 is TGTGCCAGCAGCGCACAGGGGATCCAGCCCCAGCATTTT.